This T cell receptor (beta chain) was identified in a study of cytomegalovirus exposure and HLA in healthy donors. Study-wide points: CMV serostatus was the only recorded immune exposure for donors.

This clone was seen just once. Antigen specificity is unknown. Trimming cost V 9 bases and J 7 bases; bases outside gene matches: 7. CDR1 and CDR2 (germline): SGHDT, YYEEEE. The CDR3 length is 12 residues. Primers included in the PCR were 60 Vbeta and 13 Jbeta primers. Only in-frame clones appear in the TCRdb table, and some are missing; sequencing was by immunoSEQ multiplex PCR. The repertoire includes about 180,000 clones, 80% of them detected once, and 1% sits in the top ten. This clonotype was sampled from a woman aged 50 to 65 in good health and CMV-seropositive. The sequencing sample was made of PBMCs. The chain is built from TRBV5-6 and TRBJ2-1; 7 bases map to TRBD1. CDR3 amino acids: CATSRGRNEQFF. CDR3 sequence (DNA): TGTGCCACGTCGAGGGGGCGGAATGAGCAGTTCTTC.